The 29 T cell receptor beta chains given below trace back to one sample, sequenced in a study of a mutant IDH1 vaccine in newly diagnosed glioma. Some clones are missing from TCRdb's copy, which holds only in-frame ones; the method was immunoSEQ multiplex PCR. The data contain about 64,000 clones, roughly 84% of them seen just once; the ten biggest clones take up 8.5% to 9.5%. Time point reported: week 11, during vaccination. Each vaccine dose was 300 ug of mutant IDH1 20-mer peptide, with topical imiquimod. These TCRs' antigens remain unknown. Source: PBMCs, taken from a glioma patient whose treatment included an IDH1 peptide vaccine. These receptor sequences come from a woman in her fifties or sixties with glioma.

The V and J genes are TRBV9 and TRBJ1-2, with D tentatively TRBD1 (5 bases). The V gene lost 0 bases and the J gene lost 1 base, with 19 bases spanning the gap. This CDR3 has 18 amino acids. Germline V CDR1 and CDR2: SGDLS, YYNGEE. The CDR3, as DNA: TGTGCCAGCAGCGTAGTAACAGGTGGAGTGGGGGTTAACTATGGCTACACCTTC. This translates into CASSVVTGGVGVNYGYTF.

This chain links TRBV9 with TRBJ2-5; 10 bases match TRBD1. There are 16 residues in the CDR3. CDR1 is SGDLS, CDR2 YYNGEE, per germline. V trimming: 4 bases; J trimming: 1 base; junction bases outside the gene matches: 7. The CDR3 reads CASSLGTGVGQETQYF. The DNA of the CDR3 is TGTGCCAGCAGCTTAGGGACAGGGGTGGGCCAAGAGACCCAGTACTTC.

This clone was detected only a few times. The chain recombines TRBV5-1 with TRBJ1-2; 9 bases agree with TRBD1. In germline, CDR1 is SGHRS, CDR2 YFSETQ. This CDR3 comprises 13 residues. The V segment lost 4 bases and the J segment 8 bases; nucleotides outside the gene matches: 6. The CDR3 loop reads CASSRGTGNGYTF. CDR3 nucleotides: TGCGCCAGCAGCCGCGGGACAGGGAACGGCTACACCTTC.

V is TRBV14 and J is TRBJ1-6, with D uncertain. This CDR3 spans 18 amino acids. Germline V lookup: CDR1 SGHDN, CDR2 FVKESK. The germline V and J ends were trimmed by 0 bases and 0 bases, with 12 bases remaining between them. DNA of the CDR3: TGTGCCAGCAGCCAAGATACCGGGGAGGGCTCCTATAATTCACCCCTCCACTTT. Translation gives CASSQDTGEGSYNSPLHF.

The J gene is TRBJ2-2, the V gene TRBV4-1; 9 bases line up with TRBD2. Per the germline V gene, CDR1 is MGHRA and CDR2 is YSYEKL. Losses at the gene ends were 1 base for V and 4 bases for J; bases not matched to a gene: 7. The CDR3 extends over 17 amino acids. The CDR3 here is CASSQAGAGGFTGELFF. In DNA, the CDR3 is TGCGCCAGCAGCCAAGCAGGGGCGGGGGGGTTCACCGGGGAGCTGTTTTTT.

The gene calls are TRBV7-8 and TRBJ1-5, with TRBD1 identical over 7 bases. Germline V lookup: CDR1 SGHVS, CDR2 FQNEAQ. CDR3 size: 14 residues. Losses at the gene ends were 3 bases for V and 2 bases for J; bases not matched to a gene: 1. The CDR3 DNA is TGTGCCAGCAGCTTCGGACAGGGCAATCAGCCCCAGCATTTT. Translating it yields CASSFGQGNQPQHF.

The chain employs TRBV5-1 and TRBJ2-5; 10 bases line up with TRBD2. V lost 4 bases to trimming and J lost 4 bases; unmatched junction nucleotides: 7. CDR1 is SGHRS, CDR2 YFSETQ, per germline. This CDR3 is built from 15 residues. CDR3 bases: TGCGCCAGCAGCCTAGCGGGGGCCGTGGGAGAGACCCAGTACTTC. Amino acid sequence: CASSLAGAVGETQYF.

The rearrangement joins TRBV7-9 to TRBJ1-1; D may be TRBD1 (6 bases). There are 13 residues in the CDR3. Germline lookup yields CDR1 SEHNR and CDR2 FQNEAQ (reference sequence). V lost 5 bases and J 4 bases, leaving 11 bases between the germline ends. CDR3 region: CASSIQGGTEAFF. CDR3 sequence (DNA): TGTGCCAGCAGCATACAGGGAGGCACTGAAGCTTTCTTT.

The chain combines TRBV5-5 with TRBJ2-7; 7 bases line up with TRBD1. CDR3 length: 15 residues. The V and J ends lost 1 base and 3 bases, in that order; junction bases with no gene match: 7. Looked up from germline, CDR1 is SGHKS and CDR2 is YYEKEE (reference sequence). CDR3 in amino acids: CASSLRGGAGYEQYF. The CDR3 DNA reads TGTGCCAGCAGCTTGAGAGGGGGCGCCGGCTACGAGCAGTACTTC.

In this sample, this clone turned up a few times. The chain couples TRBV15 to TRBJ1-5; D unclear. The CDR3 has 15 amino acids. Germline CDR1 is LNHNV and CDR2 is YYDKDF (reference sequence). CDR3 in amino acids: CETPKKPTGNQPQHF. The DNA for the CDR3 is TGTGAAACTCCTAAAAAGCCGACGGGCAATCAGCCCCAGCATTTT.

The chain uses TRBV6-6 and TRBJ1-1; D is uncertain. V dropped 7 bases and J dropped 3 bases, with 6 bases sitting between them. CDR1 is MNHNY and CDR2 is SVGAGI in the germline V gene (reference sequence). CDR3 length equals 11 residues. The CDR3 sequence is CASIGDTEAFF. The CDR3 DNA follows: TGTGCCAGCATTGGGGACACTGAAGCTTTCTTT.

The chain links TRBV27 to TRBJ2-2; D remains ambiguous. Germline V gene lookup returns CDR1 MNHEY and CDR2 SMNVEV (reference sequence). V lost 5 bases and J 1 base, leaving 2 bases between the germline ends. The CDR3 runs to 12 residues. The chain's CDR3 is CASSRNTGELFF. CDR3 DNA: TGTGCCAGCAGTCGGAACACCGGGGAGCTGTTTTTT.

This sequence joins TRBV5-1 and TRBJ1-1; 11 bases are a match to TRBD1. The CDR3 spans 14 residues. V lost 4 bases, J lost 8 bases, and 7 bases stayed unmatched. Germline V gives CDR1 SGHRS, CDR2 YFSETQ. The CDR3 bases are TGCGCCAGCAGCCCACCGGGACAGGGGGTAGAAGCTTTCTTT. It encodes CASSPPGQGVEAFF.

The rearrangement uses TRBV10-3 and TRBJ2-7; 7 bases match TRBD1. CDR1 and CDR2 from the germline V gene are ENHRY and SYGVKD. This CDR3 is 13 amino acids long. V was clipped by 6 bases and J by 3 bases; unmatched bases: 5. CDR3 in amino acids: CAIRGTAIYEQYF. Written as DNA, the CDR3 is TGTGCCATCAGGGGGACAGCCATCTACGAGCAGTACTTC.

The gene calls are TRBV7-2 and TRBJ2-7; 10 nucleotides match TRBD2. V was pared by 5 bases and J by 1 base, with 14 bases of the junction left unmatched. The V gene's germline CDR1 is SGHTA and CDR2 FQGNSA. This CDR3 has 18 residues. The CDR3 sequence is CASSPKRGGPGFSYEQYF. The DNA of the CDR3 is TGTGCCAGCAGCCCAAAGCGGGGGGGCCCGGGGTTTTCCTACGAGCAGTACTTC.

This chain connects TRBV5-1 to TRBJ2-4, with a possible D match to TRBD2 (5 bases). Trimming removed 0 bases at V and 8 bases at J, with 12 bases between. This CDR3 region has 14 residues. Germline CDR1 SGHRS, CDR2 YFSETQ. The CDR3 DNA reads TGCGCCAGCAGCTTGGGACAAGTGAGGGACATTCAGTACTTC. It encodes CASSLGQVRDIQYF.

For this clone: The junction differs from germline at one of its ends, possibly a read error. The rearrangement joins TRBV7-9 to TRBJ1-1; TRBD1 agrees at 7 bases. The V gene's germline CDR1 is SEHNR and CDR2 FQNEAQ (reference sequence). The CDR3 length is 16 residues. The CDR3 DNA reads as TGTGCCAGCAGCTTAGGGACAGGAGGGGTGAACACTGAAGTTTTCTTT. Protein sequence: CASSLGTGGVNTEVFF.

The V call is TRBV28, the J call TRBJ2-7; D is tentatively TRBD1 or TRBD2 (6 bases each). The V gene lost 8 bases and the J gene lost 1 base, with 21 bases spanning the gap. Germline V lookup: CDR1 MDHEN, CDR2 SYDVKM. The CDR3 runs 16 residues. The CDR3 loop is CASGTPQGGQSYEQYF. CDR3 nucleotides: TGTGCCAGCGGAACACCCCAGGGAGGACAGTCCTACGAGCAGTACTTC.

V is TRBV19 and J is TRBJ2-7, with D hard to call. CDR3 length: 14 residues. Germline CDR1 reads LNHDA; CDR2 reads SQIVND (reference sequence). With 3 bases removed from V and 3 bases from J, the gap between germline ends came to 12 bases. As DNA, the CDR3 is TGTGCCAGTAGTATGACCGAATACCTCTACGAGCAGTACTTC. It translates to CASSMTEYLYEQYF. The full variable domain, with the rest looked up from reference TRBV19 and TRBJ2-7, is DGGITQSPKYLFRKEGQNVTLSCEQNLNHDAMYWYRQDPGQGLRLIYYSQIVNDFQKGDIAEGYSVSREKKESFPLTVTSAQKNPTAFYLCASSMTEYLYEQYFGPGTRLTVT.

This clone was found once. The chain links TRBV7-9 to TRBJ1-3; a weak D match, TRBD1 (5 bases). CDR1 and CDR2 from the germline V gene are SEHNR and FQNEAQ (reference sequence). The CDR3 sequence is 16 residues long. V was shortened by 7 bases and J by 0 bases, with 16 bases between the two germline ends. The CDR3 bases are TGTGCCAGCAACCACCCGGGGGAGCTCTCTGGAAACACCATATATTTT. It is translated as CASNHPGELSGNTIYF.

The chain uses TRBV6-6 and TRBJ2-1; the match to TRBD2 covers 10 bases. CDR1 and CDR2 from the germline V gene are MNHNY and SVGAGI (reference sequence). J was trimmed by 7 bases and V by 2 bases; bases with no gene match: 2. The CDR3 is made up of 14 amino acids. The CDR3 nucleotides are TGTGCCAGCAGTTACACTAGCGGGGTTAATGAGCAGTTCTTC. This translates into CASSYTSGVNEQFF.

V is TRBV6-5 and J is TRBJ1-3; TRBD1 is a possible D gene (5 bases). Germline CDR1 is MNHEY and CDR2 is SVGAGI. V was trimmed by 4 bases and J by 1 base, leaving 11 bases between them. The CDR3 has 15 residues. The CDR3 DNA sequence: TGTGCCAGCAGTTTGAAGGCAGGGTCTGGAAACACCATATATTTT. Translation gives CASSLKAGSGNTIYF.

The CDR3 DNA reads TGTGCCAGTAGCCCGGACCGGGGGCGTAACACTGAAGCTTTCTTT. It encodes CASSPDRGRNTEAFF. The chain uses TRBV19 and TRBJ1-1, with D possibly matching TRBD1 (6 bases). Germline assignment: CDR1 LNHDA and CDR2 SQIVND (reference sequence). The CDR3 spans 15 residues. V was shortened by 6 bases and J by 2 bases, with 16 bases between the two germline ends.

The gene calls are TRBV5-1 and TRBJ2-2; no reliable D call. Per the germline V gene, CDR1 is SGHRS and CDR2 is YFSETQ. The CDR3 has 17 residues. Trimming shortened V by 5 bases and J by 0 bases, and 17 bases separated the two germline ends. In nucleotides, the CDR3 is TGCGCCAGCAGTCTGACCCTGATCGTATCGAACACCGGGGAGCTGTTTTTT. This sequence encodes CASSLTLIVSNTGELFF.

This clone turned up a few times. The V and J genes are TRBV19 and TRBJ1-2, with D possibly matching TRBD1 (5 bases). Trimming removed 3 bases from V and 8 bases from J, with 16 bases in between. Per the germline V gene, CDR1 is LNHDA and CDR2 is SQIVND (reference sequence). CDR3 length: 14 residues. The CDR3 DNA is TGTGCCAGTAGTATTGGCCTTGGGGCTGGCGGCTACACCTTC. The encoded protein is CASSIGLGAGGYTF.

CDR3 sequence (DNA): TGTGCCAGCAGCCCAGGGACTAGCGGGTACCCTCTGGGAGAGACCCAGTACTTC. This codes for CASSPGTSGYPLGETQYF. The chain recombines TRBV7-3 with TRBJ2-5; TRBD2 matches 12 bases. CDR3 length equals 18 residues. J was trimmed by 4 bases and V by 5 bases; bases with no gene match: 14. From germline, CDR1 is SGHTA and CDR2 FQGTGA.

This chain connects TRBV7-8 to TRBJ2-7; D possibly corresponds to TRBD2 (6 bases). Trimming shortened V by 5 bases and J by 0 bases, and 23 bases separated the two germline ends. In germline, CDR1 is SGHVS, CDR2 FQNEAQ. This CDR3 has 18 amino acids. Written as DNA, the CDR3 is TGTGCCAGCAGCCATCCGGGAGCTAGGGAGAGGTTCTCCTACGAGCAGTACTTC. Amino acid sequence: CASSHPGARERFSYEQYF. Complete variable domain (other parts from reference TRBV7-8 and TRBJ2-7): GAGVSQSPRYKVAKRGQDVALRCDPISGHVSLFWYQQALGQGPEFLTYFQNEAQLDKSGLPSDRFFAERPEGSVSTLKIQRTQQEDSAVYLCASSHPGARERFSYEQYFGPGTRLTVT.

J is TRBJ2-3 and V is TRBV6-1; TRBD2 agrees at 10 bases. Germline V gene data show CDR1 as MNHNS and CDR2 as SASEGT. The CDR3 sequence is 18 residues long. V lost 4 bases and J lost 0; bases outside the gene matches: 10. CDR3 sequence: CASSGGLAERSSTDTQYF. For the CDR3, the DNA is TGTGCCAGCAGTGGAGGACTAGCGGAGAGATCTAGCACAGATACGCAGTATTTT.

CDR3 coding DNA: TGTGCCAGCAGTGATGCGACAGTCGGGAGTGGCTACACCTTC. Protein product: CASSDATVGSGYTF. The chain links TRBV6-1 to TRBJ1-2; D may be TRBD1 (5 bases). V lost 3 bases and J 7 bases, leaving 15 bases between the germline ends. CDR3 length equals 14 residues. CDR1 is MNHNS and CDR2 is SASEGT in the germline V gene.